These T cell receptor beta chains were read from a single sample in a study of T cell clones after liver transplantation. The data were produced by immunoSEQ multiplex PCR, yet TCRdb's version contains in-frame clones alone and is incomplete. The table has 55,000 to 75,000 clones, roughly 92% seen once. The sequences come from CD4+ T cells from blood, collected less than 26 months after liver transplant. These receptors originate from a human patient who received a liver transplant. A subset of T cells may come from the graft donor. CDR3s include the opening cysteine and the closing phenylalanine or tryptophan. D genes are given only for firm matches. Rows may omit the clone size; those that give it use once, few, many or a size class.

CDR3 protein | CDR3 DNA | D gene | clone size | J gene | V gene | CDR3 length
CASSLTQGAASEKLFF | TGTGCCAGCAGCTTGACCCAGGGGGCAGCTTCTGAAAAACTGTTTTTT | TRBD1 | . | TRBJ1-4 | TRBV5-4 | 16
CASSSRTGEGEYEQYF | TGTGCCAGCAGCTCCCGGACAGGGGAAGGTGAGTACGAGCAGTACTTC | TRBD1 | . | TRBJ2-7 | TRBV7-3 | 16
CASSFLQGGKVF | TGTGCCAGTAGTTTCCTACAGGGGGGAAAGGTCTTC | TRBD1 | . | TRBJ2-1 | TRBV19 | 12
CASSPRGGNTIYF | TGTGCCAGCTCACCACGGGGTGGAAACACCATATATTTT | . | . | TRBJ1-3 | TRBV18 | 13
CASSMGAGSNEQFF | TGTGCCAGCAGCATGGGAGCAGGGTCCAATGAGCAGTTCTTC | . | . | TRBJ2-1 | TRBV6-4 | 14
CASSSGTRGTDTQYF | TGTGCCAGCAGCTCCGGGACTAGGGGCACAGATACGCAGTATTTT | TRBD2 | . | TRBJ2-3 | TRBV7-9 | 15
CASVRESGTSGPNTGELFF | TGTGCTAGTGTTCGGGAGAGCGGGACTAGCGGGCCGAACACCGGGGAGCTGTTTTTT | TRBD2 | . | TRBJ2-2 | TRBV12-5 | 19
CASSLALADNEQFF | TGCGCCAGCAGCTTGGCCCTAGCGGACAATGAGCAGTTCTTC | TRBD2 | . | TRBJ2-1 | TRBV5-1 | 14
CASSLGPVQASSYEQYF | TGCGCCAGCAGCTTGGGTCCGGTACAGGCGAGCTCCTACGAGCAGTACTTC | . | once | TRBJ2-7 | TRBV5-1 | 17
CASSPPGTSSGNTIYF | TGTGCCAGCTCACCACCGGGGACCAGCTCTGGAAACACCATATATTTT | . | . | TRBJ1-3 | TRBV18 | 16
CASSLEARGGIDGYTF | TGTGCCAGCAGCTTGGAGGCCAGGGGGGGAATCGATGGCTACACCTTC | TRBD1 | . | TRBJ1-2 | TRBV5-4 | 16
CASSQARLAGGFEQYF | TGCGCCAGCAGCCAAGCCAGGCTAGCGGGAGGGTTCGAGCAGTACTTC | TRBD2 | . | TRBJ2-7 | TRBV4-1 | 16
CAISESLAGEETQYF | TGTGCCATCAGTGAGTCACTAGCGGGGGAAGAGACCCAGTACTTC | TRBD2 | . | TRBJ2-5 | TRBV10-3 | 15
CASSARQGSTDTQYF | TGTGCCAGCAGCGCCCGACAGGGGAGCACAGATACGCAGTATTTT | TRBD1 | . | TRBJ2-3 | TRBV9 | 15
CASSLGGGGTYEQYF | TGTGCCAGCAGCTTAGGAGGGGGAGGAACGTACGAGCAGTACTTC | . | . | TRBJ2-7 | TRBV7-8 | 15
CASSPTTSGVTTQYF | TGTGCCAGCAGCCCCACCACTAGCGGGGTTACGACCCAGTACTTC | TRBD2 | . | TRBJ2-5 | TRBV7-8 | 15
CSVPGLAGEGSNEQFF | TGCAGCGTACCGGGACTAGCGGGAGAAGGCTCCAATGAGCAGTTCTTC | TRBD2 | . | TRBJ2-1 | TRBV29-1 | 16
CASSWGSISSYNEQFF | TGTGCCAGCAGTTGGGGGTCGATAAGCTCCTACAATGAGCAGTTCTTC | . | . | TRBJ2-1 | TRBV6-5 | 16
CASIGTGNQPQHF | TGTGCCAGTATCGGGACTGGCAATCAGCCCCAGCATTTT | . | . | TRBJ1-5 | TRBV19 | 13
CASSLSRTGTDTQYF | TGTGCCAGTAGCCTCAGCAGAACGGGCACAGATACGCAGTATTTT | . | . | TRBJ2-3 | TRBV19 | 15
CASSFLAGGTDTQYF | TGTGCCAGCAGTTTCCTAGCGGGAGGAACAGATACGCAGTATTTT | TRBD2 | . | TRBJ2-3 | TRBV28 | 15
CATSGQPNEKLFF | TGTGCCACCAGCGGCCAACCTAATGAAAAACTGTTTTTT | . | . | TRBJ1-4 | TRBV15 | 13
CASSQEAGSDHYEQYF | TGCGCCAGCAGCCAAGAGGCAGGGTCCGACCACTACGAGCAGTACTTC | . | . | TRBJ2-7 | TRBV4-1 | 16
CASSLAGLAGVETQYF | TGCGCCAGCAGCTTGGCCGGGCTAGCGGGAGTTGAGACCCAGTACTTC | TRBD2 | . | TRBJ2-5 | TRBV5-1 | 16
CASSVVPALNTGELFF | TGTGCCAGCAGCGTAGTCCCAGCGCTGAACACCGGGGAGCTGTTTTTT | . | . | TRBJ2-2 | TRBV9 | 16
CASSTGTGSDTQYF | TGCGCCAGCAGCACCGGGACAGGGTCAGATACGCAGTATTTT | TRBD1 | . | TRBJ2-3 | TRBV10-1 | 14
CAWTGGSGNTIYF | TGTGCCTGGACAGGGGGCTCTGGAAACACCATATATTTT | TRBD1 | . | TRBJ1-3 | TRBV30 | 13
CASSIDVGTTNEQFF | TGTGCCAGTAGTATAGATGTAGGGACGACTAATGAGCAGTTCTTC | . | . | TRBJ2-1 | TRBV19 | 15
CASSYGQGLPYEQYF | TGTGCCAGCAGTTACGGGCAGGGTCTCCCCTACGAGCAGTACTTC | . | . | TRBJ2-7 | TRBV6-6 | 15
CAWSPQDPGGGSPLHF | TGTGCCTGGAGTCCTCAGGACCCAGGGGGAGGTTCACCCCTCCACTTT | TRBD1 | . | TRBJ1-6 | TRBV30 | 16
CASSAEVGAEAFF | TGTGCCAGCAGCGCCGAGGTGGGGGCTGAAGCTTTCTTT | . | . | TRBJ1-1 | TRBV11-3 | 13
CASSTDLGNQPQHF | TGTGCCAGCAGCACAGACCTGGGCAATCAGCCCCAGCATTTT | . | . | TRBJ1-5 | TRBV28 | 14
CAWSAFREQYF | TGTGCCTGGAGTGCCTTTCGCGAGCAGTACTTC | . | . | TRBJ2-7 | TRBV30 | 11
CASSLGGSTGDQPQHF | TGTGCCAGCAGCTTGGGGGGGTCGACAGGGGATCAGCCCCAGCATTTT | TRBD1 | . | TRBJ1-5 | TRBV5-8 | 16
CSALGGANYQETQYF | TGCAGCGCCCTCGGGGGGGCCAACTACCAAGAGACCCAGTACTTC | TRBD2 | . | TRBJ2-5 | TRBV29-1 | 15
CASSYYSSGRYTQYF | TGTGCCAGCAGTTACTATTCTAGCGGGCGATATACGCAGTATTTT | TRBD2 | once | TRBJ2-3 | TRBV6-5 | 15
CASSLAASRTYNEQFF | TGCGCCAGCAGCTTGGCGGCTAGCCGAACCTACAATGAGCAGTTCTTC | . | . | TRBJ2-1 | TRBV5-1 | 16
CASSLVSGGNYGYTF | TGCGCCAGCAGCTTGGTGTCAGGGGGAAACTATGGCTACACCTTC | TRBD1 | . | TRBJ1-2 | TRBV5-1 | 15
CASSQIRRLGDTQYF | TGTGCCAGCAGCCAAATTAGGCGGCTTGGGGATACGCAGTATTTT | . | once | TRBJ2-3 | TRBV14 | 15
CASSPPTSGGTDTQYF | TGTGCCAGCTCACCACCCACTAGCGGGGGCACAGATACGCAGTATTTT | TRBD2 | . | TRBJ2-3 | TRBV18 | 16
CASSRQQAYEQYF | TGTGCCAGCAGTCGACAGCAAGCGTACGAGCAGTACTTC | . | . | TRBJ2-7 | TRBV27 | 13
CASEPFSGNGNNEQFF | TGTGCCAGCGAGCCTTTTAGCGGGAACGGCAACAATGAGCAGTTCTTC | TRBD2 | . | TRBJ2-1 | TRBV27 | 16
CASGSFSGNTIYF | TGTGCTAGTGGAAGTTTCTCTGGAAACACCATATATTTT | . | . | TRBJ1-3 | TRBV12-5 | 13
CASSPQGTANTEAFF | TGTGCCAGCAGCCCACAAGGGACAGCGAACACTGAAGCTTTCTTT | TRBD1 | few | TRBJ1-1 | TRBV7-9 | 15